The present TCR beta chain was sequenced within a study of blood T cell repertoires in COVID-19. Assay used: immunoSEQ multiplex PCR; TCRdb lists only in-frame clones, some missing. The table lists 400,000 or so clones, roughly 91% of them singletons. Germline CDR1 reads MGHRA; CDR2 reads YSYEKL. The ends were cut back, 3 bases at V and 2 bases at J, with 16 bases in the middle. The length of the CDR3 is 17 residues. The sample comprised PBMCs or T cells enriched from blood (not recorded which). The rearrangement joins TRBV4-1 to TRBJ2-2, with D hard to call. The sequence derives from a man younger than 30 who had recovered from COVID-19. Here the CDR3 DNA reads TGCGCCAGCAGCCAGATAGAGGTAACCGGTAACACCGGGGAGCTGTTTTTT. It is translated as CASSQIEVTGNTGELFF.